This TCR beta chain was captured by sequencing in a study of tumor-infiltrating lymphocytes in primary liver carcinoma. Trimming left V 10 bases short and J 1 base short, with 10 bases between. The CDR3 length is 13 residues. The V gene's germline CDR1 is MNHEY and CDR2 SVGAGI. Unsorted whole blood supplied the blood RNA, and germline DNA was isolated too. This clonotype was found a few times. TCR beta cDNA was reverse-transcribed from about 500 ng of total RNA. The reaction used a constant-region primer and ProtoScript II reverse transcriptase. Modified slightly, ARM-PCR produced TCR beta libraries over three nested multiplex PCR rounds. Investigators reported that the first two PCR rounds, at approximately 11 cycles each, used TRBV1-TRBV30 forward primers with a C-beta reverse primer. TCRdb reanalysed the multiplex PCR reads using MiXCR and keeps one entry per CDR3 protein. The sample includes roughly 330,000 distinct CDR3 sequences, less than 65% seen only once; the top ten take 5% to 6.5%.

The TCR was taken from a man aged 35 to 55 with primary liver carcinoma and hepatitis B virus infection. Sequenced: peripheral blood. The V gene is TRBV6-5, the J gene TRBJ2-2; unclear D gene. CDR3 region: CANRPLNTGELFF. CDR3 DNA sequence: TGTGCCAACAGACCGTTGAACACCGGGGAGCTGTTTTTT.